One sample yielded the 14 T cell receptor beta chains listed below, sequenced in a study of shared clonotypes between healthy human individuals. Sequencing used immunoSEQ multiplex PCR; TCRdb keeps in-frame clones, though not all of them. The sample records fewer than 550,000 clones, almost 80% being singletons. The sample consisted of PBMCs. The receptors shown here come from a woman in her 40s in good health. Some clones in this sample may be carry-over from other donors' samples.

The count of this clone is one. This chain joins TRBV28 and TRBJ2-1; 8 nucleotides agree with TRBD1. The CDR3 is made up of 20 amino acids. The V gene end was trimmed by 5 bases and the J gene end by 0 bases; junction bases not matched to a gene: 18. Germline assignment: CDR1 MDHEN and CDR2 SYDVKM. The CDR3 DNA sequence: TGTGCCAGCAGTCCCAGCCCCCTGACAGGGGAGAAGAGCTCCTACAATGAGCAGTTCTTC. Protein product: CASSPSPLTGEKSSYNEQFF.

This clone occurred once. The rearrangement links TRBV28 to TRBJ1-1, with D possibly TRBD1 on 6 matching bases. The germline CDR1 and CDR2 sequences are MDHEN and SYDVKM. Trimming removed 8 bases at V and 2 bases at J, with 12 bases between. CDR3 size: 13 residues. In DNA form, the CDR3 reads TGTGCCAGCCAGGACAGACCAAACACTGAAGCTTTCTTT. Its protein is CASQDRPNTEAFF.

The chain carries TRBV5-8 and TRBJ2-5; D possibly corresponds to TRBD1 (6 bases). The CDR3 sequence is 13 residues long. Germline V lookup: CDR1 SGHTS, CDR2 YDEGEE. With 1 base removed from V and 4 bases from J, the gap between germline ends came to 8 bases. CDR3 sequence (DNA): TGTGCCAGCAGCTTGACAGGGCGAGAGACCCAGTACTTC. This codes for CASSLTGRETQYF.

The V and J genes are TRBV18 and TRBJ2-1; TRBD2 agrees at 7 bases. Trimming at V came to 4 bases and at J to 11 bases, leaving 14 bases not matched to a gene. Germline CDR1 KGHSH, CDR2 LQKENI. The CDR3 contains 15 residues. The CDR3 is CASSLRLAEAGQQFF. The CDR3 coding sequence is TGTGCCAGCTCACTTAGGCTAGCGGAAGCGGGGCAGCAGTTCTTC.

This clone was seen once. The CDR3 sequence: CASSLAREMFDEQYF. The CDR3 region has the DNA TGTGCCAGCAGCTTAGCCCGGGAGATGTTTGACGAGCAGTACTTC. V is TRBV7-8 and J is TRBJ2-7, with a possible D match to TRBD2 (6 bases). CDR1 and CDR2 (germline): SGHVS, FQNEAQ. V lost 0 bases and J 5 bases, leaving 14 bases between the germline ends. The CDR3 loop spans 15 amino acids.

The chain uses TRBV6-6 and TRBJ2-1, with TRBD1 matching 8 bases. CDR1 and CDR2 (germline): MNHNY, SVGAGI (reference sequence). The CDR3 consists of 16 residues. V shed 6 bases and J 4 bases; nucleotides not matched to a gene: 11. The CDR3: CASRPPSGGSYNEQFF. CDR3 bases: TGTGCCAGCAGGCCTCCGTCAGGGGGCTCGTACAATGAGCAGTTCTTC.

The rearrangement joins TRBV28 to TRBJ2-5; D ambiguous. The CDR3 is 13 amino acids. Per germline, CDR1 MDHEN and CDR2 SYDVKM. V gave up 3 bases and J gave up 7 bases, with 12 bases separating them. This chain's CDR3 is CASSLGRDGTQYF. Here the CDR3 DNA reads TGTGCCAGCAGTTTGGGTCGCGATGGGACCCAGTACTTC.

The chain is built from TRBV5-1 and TRBJ1-1, with D tentatively TRBD1 (5 bases). Looked up from germline, CDR1 is SGHRS and CDR2 is YFSETQ. V was shortened by 0 bases and J by 3 bases, with 12 bases between the two germline ends. The CDR3 spans 15 residues. CDR3 region: CASSLAEQADTEAFF. CDR3 nucleotide sequence: TGCGCCAGCAGCTTGGCCGAACAGGCTGACACTGAAGCTTTCTTT.

The V call is TRBV19, the J call TRBJ1-2; D may be TRBD1 (5 bases). Germline values: CDR1 LNHDA, CDR2 SQIVND (reference sequence). V was pared by 8 bases and J by 4 bases, with 23 bases between. This CDR3 has 16 amino acids. CDR3: CASGITGGELLYGYTF. Here the CDR3 DNA reads TGTGCCAGTGGAATTACGGGAGGGGAACTCCTCTATGGCTACACCTTC.

The chain couples TRBV5-1 to TRBJ2-1; D ambiguous. There are 15 residues in the CDR3. With 0 bases removed from V and 6 bases from J, the gap between germline ends came to 13 bases. CDR1 SGHRS and CDR2 YFSETQ come from the germline V gene. CDR3 DNA: TGCGCCAGCAGCTTGGGGGGTCAGATGACCAATGAGCAGTTCTTC. Translated, it gives CASSLGGQMTNEQFF.

This chain connects TRBV19 to TRBJ2-2, with 11 bases that match TRBD2. CDR3 length equals 16 residues. In germline, CDR1 is LNHDA, CDR2 SQIVND (reference sequence). V was clipped by 8 bases and J by 3 bases; unmatched bases: 8. The CDR3 sequence is CASFQGTSGYTGELFF. Written as DNA, the CDR3 is TGTGCCAGTTTTCAAGGGACTAGCGGATACACCGGGGAGCTGTTTTTT.

This clone came up a few times. A much larger clone differs by one base, so this may be a read error. Other DNA sequences within the sample encode an identical CDR3. V and J are TRBV5-6 and TRBJ1-2, with TRBD1 matching 7 bases. Trimming removed 4 bases from V and 2 bases from J; junction bases left unmatched: 2. The CDR3 runs 13 residues. In germline, CDR1 is SGHDT, CDR2 YYEEEE. The CDR3 spells CASSLQGNYGYTF. The CDR3 nucleotides read TGTGCCAGCAGCCTACAGGGGAACTATGGCTACACCTTC.

The chain carries TRBV28 and TRBJ2-7; 10 bases agree with TRBD2. The CDR3 totals 17 residues. Trimming removed 3 bases from V and 0 bases from J; junction bases left unmatched: 8. Germline CDR1 is MDHEN and CDR2 is SYDVKM. Here the CDR3 reads CASSFPIGLAASYEQYF. CDR3 sequence (DNA): TGTGCCAGCAGTTTCCCCATAGGACTAGCGGCCTCCTACGAGCAGTACTTC.

The rearrangement joins TRBV4-2 to TRBJ2-5; 14 bases are a match to TRBD2. Judging by the DNA end, TRBJ2-7 fits better; the J call may be wrong. The CDR3 covers 15 residues. From germline, CDR1 is LGHNA and CDR2 YNFKEQ. The CDR3 loop is CASSHGTSGSYEQYF. The CDR3 region has the DNA TGTGCCAGCAGCCACGGGACTAGCGGGAGCTACGAGCAGTACTTC.